This passage covers 24 T cell receptor beta chains from one sample sequenced in a study of blood T cell repertoires in COVID-19. The assay was immunoSEQ multiplex PCR, and TCRdb's table has in-frame clones only and misses some. The sample comprises about 400,000 clones, roughly 89% of which are singletons, and 1.4% rests with the top ten. Specimen: peripheral blood. These receptors all stem from a woman aged 30 to 39 with active or convalescent COVID-19.

The chain carries TRBV10-3 and TRBJ2-7; TRBD1 matches at 8 bases. After removal of 5 bases from V and 6 bases from J, the junction contained 3 bases not matched to a gene. Germline CDR1 reads ENHRY; CDR2 reads SYGVKD. The CDR3 consists of 12 residues. The CDR3 loop is CAISTDRGEQYF. CDR3 DNA sequence: TGTGCCATCAGTACCGACAGGGGCGAGCAGTACTTC.

The V gene is TRBV4-2, the J gene TRBJ2-1; D perhaps matches TRBD2 (6 bases). Per germline, CDR1 LGHNA and CDR2 YNFKEQ. Trimming took off 0 bases at V and 2 bases at J, with 11 bases between the two ends. The CDR3 is 16 residues long. CDR3 coding DNA: TGTGCCAGCAGCCAAGAAGGCCTAGCGACCTACAATGAGCAGTTCTTC. It translates to CASSQEGLATYNEQFF.

V gene TRBV18 combines with J gene TRBJ1-2; TRBD1 matches 9 bases. The CDR3 covers 15 residues. The V gene end was trimmed by 5 bases and the J gene end by 8 bases; junction bases not matched to a gene: 12. Per the germline V gene, CDR1 is KGHSH and CDR2 is LQKENI. CDR3 amino acids: CASSAGQGGVEGYTF. Written as DNA, the CDR3 is TGTGCCAGCTCAGCGGGACAGGGTGGAGTGGAAGGCTACACCTTC.

This rearrangement joins TRBV3-1 (or the pseudogene TRBV3-2) to TRBJ2-2, with 13 bases matching TRBD2. The ends lost 0 bases at V and 2 bases at J; junction bases unmatched: 6. The length of the CDR3 is 19 residues. Germline loops: CDR1 LGHDT, CDR2 YNNKEL (reference sequence). The CDR3 here is CASSQDGRLAGGNTGELFF. The CDR3, as DNA: TGTGCCAGCAGCCAAGATGGTCGACTAGCGGGGGGAAACACCGGGGAGCTGTTTTTT.

The gene calls are TRBV19 and TRBJ1-1; D not resolved. Per germline, CDR1 LNHDA and CDR2 SQIVND (reference sequence). The V and J ends lost 5 bases and 6 bases respectively, with 10 bases between them. The CDR3 runs to 12 residues. CDR3 nucleotides: TGTGCCAGTAGTCGTTTCTCCGCTGAAGCTTTCTTT. Its translation: CASSRFSAEAFF.

The CDR3: CAISETSGWAKNIQYF. The CDR3 region has the DNA TGTGCCATCAGTGAGACATCGGGGTGGGCCAAAAACATTCAGTACTTC. The chain is built from TRBV10-3 and TRBJ2-4, with D tentatively TRBD2 (5 bases). The ends were cut back, 2 bases at V and 1 base at J, with 12 bases in the middle. The CDR3 sequence is 16 residues long. The germline gives CDR1 ENHRY, CDR2 SYGVKD.

V gene TRBV5-1 combines with J gene TRBJ2-3; tentatively, D is TRBD2 (6 bases). V was clipped by 3 bases and J by 6 bases, with 17 bases between them. The germline gives CDR1 SGHRS, CDR2 YFSETQ. This CDR3 has 15 residues. The CDR3 DNA is TGCGCCAGCAGCTGGGCCGGAGGGGATGCGGATACGCAGTATTTT. Translating gives CASSWAGGDADTQYF.

The chain uses TRBV19 and TRBJ1-1, with TRBD1 matching 7 bases. With 10 bases clipped from V and 0 bases from J, the junction kept 8 bases outside the gene matches. This CDR3 is built from 14 residues. The germline V gene encodes CDR1 LNHDA and CDR2 SQIVND (reference sequence). The CDR3 coding sequence is TGTGCCACCAAACAGGGGAAGATGAACACTGAAGCTTTCTTT. This encodes CATKQGKMNTEAFF.

The chain combines TRBV6-5 with TRBJ1-2; 9 positions match TRBD1. V gave up 6 bases and J gave up 2 bases; unmatched junction bases: 1. The germline V gene has CDR1 MNHEY and CDR2 SVGAGI. CDR3 length equals 13 residues. The chain's CDR3 is CASRTGGNYGYTF. The CDR3 DNA is TGTGCCAGCAGGACAGGGGGGAACTATGGCTACACCTTC.

This clone was recorded once. The chain couples TRBV5-6 to TRBJ1-2; possibly TRBD1 for D (5 bases). This CDR3 region has 15 residues. Trimming pared 4 bases from V and 4 bases from J, leaving 17 bases between. The germline CDR1 and CDR2 sequences are SGHDT and YYEEEE. CDR3 sequence: CASSPGGVRTYGYTF. The CDR3 region has the DNA TGTGCCAGCAGCCCCGGGGGGGTGAGAACCTATGGCTACACCTTC.

This rearrangement joins TRBV24-1 to TRBJ1-2, with D unclear. V lost 4 bases and J 0 bases, leaving 5 bases between the germline ends. The CDR3 runs to 13 residues. The germline gives CDR1 KGHDR, CDR2 SFDVKD. For the CDR3, the DNA is TGTGCCACCAGTGAGACTACTAACTATGGCTACACCTTC. Translated, it gives CATSETTNYGYTF.

The chain carries TRBV4-2 and TRBJ1-5; the D is unclear. Germline V gene data show CDR1 as LGHNA and CDR2 as YNFKEQ. The CDR3 spans 15 residues. V was cut by 2 bases and J by 0 bases, with 8 bases left in between. The CDR3 coding sequence is TGTGCCAGCAGCCAAACGCAACATAGCAATCAGCCCCAGCATTTT. Protein: CASSQTQHSNQPQHF.

The chain combines TRBV28 with TRBJ1-1; 7 bases line up with TRBD1. This CDR3 is built from 17 residues. J was trimmed by 0 bases and V by 2 bases; bases with no gene match: 9. Germline loops: CDR1 MDHEN, CDR2 SYDVKM. The CDR3 region has the DNA TGTGCCAGCAGTTTACTAGTCCCGACAGGGTTGAACACTGAAGCTTTCTTT. Translated: CASSLLVPTGLNTEAFF.

The V and J genes are TRBV10-1 and TRBJ2-7, with D possibly TRBD2 on 6 matching bases. V lost 3 bases and J 2 bases, leaving 8 bases between the germline ends. The CDR3 contains 13 residues. Germline CDR1 and CDR2: WNHNN and SYGVQD (reference sequence). The CDR3 DNA reads as TGCGCCAGCAGTGACGGGGGTACCTACGAGCAGTACTTC. As protein: CASSDGGTYEQYF.

The chain has TRBV20-1 and TRBJ1-2, with a tentative D call TRBD1 (5 bases). The CDR3 runs to 11 residues. V was pared by 5 bases and J by 7 bases, with 11 bases between. Looked up from germline, CDR1 is DFQATT and CDR2 is SNEGSKA (reference sequence). CDR3 in DNA: TGCAGTGCTTGGGCAGGGTTTGGCTACACCTTC. It specifies CSAWAGFGYTF.

The chain carries TRBV5-4 and TRBJ2-3, with 10 bases fitting TRBD2. Unmatched junction bases numbered 4, after V lost 1 base and J lost 2 bases. Germline loops: CDR1 SGHNT, CDR2 YYREEE (reference sequence). The CDR3 totals 16 residues. The DNA of the CDR3 is TGTGCCAGCAGCTTGATAGCGGGGGGAAACACAGATACGCAGTATTTT. Its protein product is CASSLIAGGNTDTQYF.

A single count supports this clone. This chain joins TRBV13 and TRBJ2-5, with D possibly matching TRBD1 (7 bases). The CDR3 spans 13 residues. Germline CDR1 PRHDT, CDR2 FYEKMQ (reference sequence). The ends were cut back, 4 bases at V and 5 bases at J, with 11 bases in the middle. The CDR3: CASSSPGGETQYF. CDR3 DNA sequence: TGTGCCAGCAGCTCACCAGGGGGGGAGACCCAGTACTTC. Combining the CDR3 with reference TRBV13 and TRBJ2-5 gives the whole variable domain AAGVIQSPRHLIKEKRETATLKCYPIPRHDTVYWYQQGPGQDPQFLISFYEKMQSDKGSIPDRFSAQQFSDYHSELNMSSLELGDSALYFCASSSPGGETQYFGPGTRLLVL.

The chain recombines TRBV11-2 with TRBJ2-3; TRBD2 agrees at 12 bases. This CDR3 contains 19 residues. Germline CDR1 reads SGHAT; CDR2 reads FQNNGV. The V gene end was trimmed by 0 bases and the J gene end by 0 bases; junction bases not matched to a gene: 7. Here the CDR3 reads CASSLEGALAGGSTDTQYF. CDR3 in DNA: TGTGCCAGCAGCTTAGAGGGGGCCCTAGCGGGAGGGAGCACAGATACGCAGTATTTT.

This sequence joins TRBV6-1 and TRBJ2-3; D gene uncertain. The length of the CDR3 is 14 residues. Germline V gene lookup returns CDR1 MNHNS and CDR2 SASEGT. V was cut by 3 bases and J by 8 bases, with 15 bases left in between. The CDR3 sequence: CASSELTLPATQYF. The CDR3 nucleotides read TGTGCCAGCAGTGAGTTGACACTCCCAGCTACGCAGTATTTT.

The rearrangement uses TRBV19 and TRBJ1-5; a weak D match, TRBD1 (5 bases). CDR1 and CDR2 (germline): LNHDA, SQIVND (reference sequence). The CDR3 has 16 amino acids. V lost 3 bases to trimming and J lost 0 bases, with 12 bases between them. In nucleotides, the CDR3 is TGTGCCAGTAGTATTGGCAGGGATTATAGCAATCAGCCCCAGCATTTT. As protein: CASSIGRDYSNQPQHF. Drawing the rest from reference TRBV19 and TRBJ1-5, the complete variable domain is DGGITQSPKYLFRKEGQNVTLSCEQNLNHDAMYWYRQDPGQGLRLIYYSQIVNDFQKGDIAEGYSVSREKKESFPLTVTSAQKNPTAFYLCASSIGRDYSNQPQHFGDGTRLSIL.

The V gene is TRBV4-2, the J gene TRBJ1-2; no reliable D call. This CDR3 spans 23 amino acids. With 4 bases removed from V and 1 base from J, the gap between germline ends came to 37 bases. Germline values: CDR1 LGHNA, CDR2 YNFKEQ. CDR3 sequence reads: CASSRINPGGVPNRPGINYGYTF. Here the CDR3 DNA reads TGTGCCAGCAGCCGCATAAACCCTGGTGGGGTACCAAATCGACCGGGAATTAACTATGGCTACACCTTC.

The chain employs TRBV10-2 and TRBJ1-1, with D possibly matching TRBD1 (6 bases). The CDR3 is 13 amino acids. V was trimmed by 8 bases and J by 5 bases, leaving 15 bases between them. CDR1 is WSHSY and CDR2 is SAAADI in the germline V gene. The CDR3 DNA is TGCGCCAGCCAATTAGGGGGAGAAACTGAAGCTTTCTTT. It encodes CASQLGGETEAFF.

In the case of this clone: The same CDR3 is also encoded by other DNA sequences in this sample. This chain connects TRBV6-5 to TRBJ1-5, with 8 nucleotides matching TRBD1. J gave up 4 bases and V 5 bases, and 4 bases lay outside the gene matches. The CDR3 loop spans 14 amino acids. Germline assignment: CDR1 MNHEY and CDR2 SVGAGI. DNA of the CDR3: TGTGCCAGCAGTCGACAGGGGTCAAATCAGCCCCAGCATTTT. This encodes CASSRQGSNQPQHF.

The rearrangement links TRBV28 to TRBJ1-5; tentatively, D is TRBD1 (6 bases). Per the germline V gene, CDR1 is MDHEN and CDR2 is SYDVKM. Trimming pared 4 bases from V and 0 bases from J, leaving 13 bases between. The CDR3 is 16 amino acids. The CDR3 loop reads CASSYGTPNSNQPQHF. CDR3 coding DNA: TGTGCCAGCAGTTATGGGACACCGAATAGCAATCAGCCCCAGCATTTT.